The 2 T cell receptor beta chains given below trace back to one sample, sequenced in a study of beta chain features in type 1 diabetes. No antigen is known for these receptors. Broader study findings: For Type 1 diabetes patients, all four CD4+ subsets carried TCRB CDR3s that were moderately but significantly shorter.

Isolated RNA was reverse transcribed in full, so expressed TCRB transcripts were sequenced. Sequenced by immunoSEQ multiplex PCR; TCRdb stores in-frame clones only, minus some. The sample comprises under 400,000 clones, around 13% of which are singletons, and approximately 0.011% rests with the top ten. Source material: naive CD4+ T cells from blood. These receptors all stem from a woman aged 18-30 years with type 1 diabetes.

Comment on this clone: Other DNA sequences within the sample encode an identical CDR3. The rearrangement links TRBV27 to TRBJ1-4, with TRBD1 matching over 10 bases. This CDR3 region has 14 residues. V trimming: 6 bases; J trimming: 7 bases; junction bases outside the gene matches: 5. The germline CDR1 and CDR2 sequences are MNHEY and SMNVEV (reference sequence). CDR3 region: CASSRGQGGEKLFF. For the CDR3, the DNA is TGTGCCAGCAGCCGTGGACAGGGGGGTGAAAAACTGTTTTTT.

This clone has only a few counts. This chain uses TRBV7-9 with TRBJ2-7; D might be TRBD2 (5 bases). CDR1 is SEHNR and CDR2 is FQNEAQ in the germline V gene (reference sequence). V lost 2 bases and J 4 bases, leaving 9 bases between the germline ends. This CDR3 has 13 residues. The CDR3 region is CASSLSPGYEQYF. CDR3 bases: TGTGCCAGCAGCTTATCCCCGGGGTACGAGCAGTACTTC.